The 9 T cell receptor beta chains given below trace back to one sample, sequenced in a study of OX40 agonist ivuxolimab in advanced cancers. The method was immunoSEQ multiplex PCR; TCRdb's version includes in-frame clones alone and lacks a portion of them. The data hold tens of thousands of clones, with about 85% observed a single time. Sequencing was performed on CD4+ or CD8+ T cells sorted from blood, taken in a trial of the OX40 agonist ivuxolimab. The source is an adult with an advanced solid tumor such as melanoma, head and neck, liver or kidney cancer.

The rearrangement links TRBV18 to TRBJ2-7; 8 bases align to TRBD1. V lost 3 bases and J lost 4; bases outside the gene matches: 5. CDR3 length equals 14 residues. CDR1 and CDR2 (germline): KGHSH, LQKENI. The CDR3 region is CASSPRDRTYEQYF. The CDR3 DNA is TGTGCCAGCTCACCCCGGGACAGGACTTACGAGCAGTACTTC.

This clone was detected once. V usage is TRBV7-9 and J usage is TRBJ2-2, with D maybe TRBD1 (5 bases). CDR3 size: 15 residues. Trimming cost V 2 bases and J 4 bases, with 11 bases left between them. Germline lookup yields CDR1 SEHNR and CDR2 FQNEAQ (reference sequence). This CDR3 is CASSLITDSTGELFF. CDR3 DNA: TGTGCCAGCAGCTTAATAACAGACAGCACCGGGGAGCTGTTTTTT.

This chain links TRBV18 with TRBJ2-5; no reliable D call. Germline CDR1 KGHSH, CDR2 LQKENI. The CDR3 extends over 12 amino acids. V lost 3 bases and J 4 bases, leaving 6 bases between the germline ends. CDR3 bases: TGTGCCAGCTCACCCTCTACAGAGACCCAGTACTTC. This encodes CASSPSTETQYF.

The chain carries TRBV25-1 and TRBJ1-3, with D uncertain. V lost 6 bases and J lost 8, with 11 bases in between. This CDR3 is 12 amino acids long. The germline V gene encodes CDR1 MGHDK and CDR2 SYGVNS. The CDR3 DNA is TGTGCCAGCAGACGCGGGTGGGACACCATATATTTT. Its translation is CASRRGWDTIYF.

This clone has just a few counts. Other DNA sequences from this sample encode an identical CDR3 as well. The chain carries TRBV2 and TRBJ2-3; 9 nucleotides match TRBD2. This CDR3 contains 15 residues. Unmatched junction bases numbered 5, after V lost 4 bases and J lost 3 bases. Germline V gene data show CDR1 as SNHLY and CDR2 as FYNNEI. Here the CDR3 DNA reads TGTGCCAGCAGTGCCGGTAGCGGGAGAACAGATACGCAGTATTTT. As protein: CASSAGSGRTDTQYF. Filled out from reference TRBV2 and TRBJ2-3, the complete variable domain reads EPEVTQTPSHQVTQMGQEVILRCVPISNHLYFYWYRQILGQKVEFLVSFYNNEISEKSEIFDDQFSVERPDGSNFTLKIRSTKLEDSAMYFCASSAGSGRTDTQYFGPGTRLTVL.

The chain couples TRBV6-5 to TRBJ1-1, with unresolved D. This CDR3 is 15 amino acids long. Deletions cut 0 bases from V and 7 bases from J, with 15 bases between. Germline CDR1 reads MNHEY; CDR2 reads SVGAGI. The CDR3 DNA sequence: TGTGCCAGCAGTTACTCTCGAGACCCCGAGGATGAAGCTTTCTTT. Encoded protein: CASSYSRDPEDEAFF.

The chain has TRBV9 and TRBJ1-1, with a weak D call TRBD1 (5 bases). This CDR3 spans 15 amino acids. Germline CDR1 reads SGDLS; CDR2 reads YYNGEE. The germline V and J ends were trimmed by 4 bases and 1 base, with 14 bases remaining between them. In DNA form, the CDR3 reads TGTGCCAGCAGCCCCCACGCAACAGGGAACACTGAAGCTTTCTTT. This codes for CASSPHATGNTEAFF. Full variable domain (missing parts from reference TRBV9 and TRBJ1-1): DSGVTQTPKHLITATGQRVTLRCSPRSGDLSVYWYQQSLDQGLQFLIQYYNGEERAKGNILERFSAQQFPDLHSELNLSSLELGDSALYFCASSPHATGNTEAFFGQGTRLTVV.

This clone was counted only a few times. This chain connects TRBV20-1 to TRBJ1-1, with TRBD1 as a possible D gene (5 bases). Germline V lookup: CDR1 DFQATT, CDR2 SNEGSKA (reference sequence). The CDR3 is made up of 10 amino acids. Trimming took 7 bases from V and 3 from J, leaving 6 bases between them. CDR3 DNA: TGCAGTGGGGGGGACACTGAAGCTTTCTTT. It translates to CSGGDTEAFF.

A few counts support this clone. V gene TRBV5-1 combines with J gene TRBJ2-2; D is undetermined. The germline V gene encodes CDR1 SGHRS and CDR2 YFSETQ. CDR3 length equals 15 residues. V gave up 2 bases and J gave up 0 bases, with 8 bases separating them. The CDR3 spells CASSFAASNTGELFF. CDR3 DNA sequence: TGCGCCAGCAGCTTCGCGGCCTCGAACACCGGGGAGCTGTTTTTT.